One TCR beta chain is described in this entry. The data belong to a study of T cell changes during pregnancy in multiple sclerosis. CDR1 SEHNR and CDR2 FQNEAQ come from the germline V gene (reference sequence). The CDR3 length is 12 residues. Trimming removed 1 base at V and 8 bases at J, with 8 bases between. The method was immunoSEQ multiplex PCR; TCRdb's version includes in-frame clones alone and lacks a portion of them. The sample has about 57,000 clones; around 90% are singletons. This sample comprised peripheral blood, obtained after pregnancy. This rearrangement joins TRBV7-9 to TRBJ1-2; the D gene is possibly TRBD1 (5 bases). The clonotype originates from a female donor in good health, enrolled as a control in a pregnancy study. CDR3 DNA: TGTGCCAGCAGCTTAGGGAGGGACGGCTACACCTTC. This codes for CASSLGRDGYTF.